These T cell receptor beta chains were read from a single sample in a study of blood T cell repertoires in COVID-19. This table comes from immunoSEQ multiplex PCR, and its TCRdb copy is limited to in-frame clones, with some not included. The table includes roughly 340,000 clones, about 89% detected once. The specimen sequenced was peripheral blood. All receptors derive from a woman younger than 45 with COVID-19, enrolled during active disease. Each CDR3 is given with its conserved first and last residue. D genes are given only for firm matches. Only part of the rows carry a size: once, few, many, or a class if the clone is expanded.

D gene	J gene	V gene	clone size	CDR3 protein	CDR3 DNA
-	TRBJ1-1	TRBV4-2	-	CASSQDRVVNTEAFF	TGTGCCAGCAGCCAAGATCGGGTTGTCAACACTGAAGCTTTCTTT
-	TRBJ2-3	TRBV7-2	-	CASSLSPGDTQYF	TGTGCCAGCAGCCTCTCCCCCGGGGATACGCAGTATTTT
-	TRBJ1-2	TRBV30	-	CAWTFGGADGYTF	TGTGCCTGGACCTTTGGAGGGGCGGATGGCTACACCTTC
-	TRBJ1-2	TRBV30	-	CAWKKGGASYGYTF	TGTGCCTGGAAGAAAGGGGGGGCTAGCTATGGCTACACCTTC
-	TRBJ2-3	TRBV4-1	-	CASSQAGTLADTQYF	TGCGCCAGCAGCCAAGCAGGGACACTAGCAGATACGCAGTATTTT
-	TRBJ2-1	TRBV24-1	-	CATSDLGAGSSYNEQFF	TGTGCCACCAGTGACCTGGGGGCAGGGAGCTCCTACAATGAGCAGTTCTTC
-	TRBJ2-6	TRBV27	-	CASSLSSGANVLTF	TGTGCCAGCAGTTTATCGAGTGGGGCCAACGTCCTGACTTTC
TRBD1	TRBJ1-5	TRBV4-3	-	CASSQDTGGYQPQHF	TGCGCCAGCAGCCAAGATACAGGGGGCTATCAGCCCCAGCATTTT
TRBD2	TRBJ2-5	TRBV18	-	CASSEAGGVNQETQYF	TGTGCCAGCTCAGAGGCGGGGGGGGTCAACCAAGAGACCCAGTACTTC
-	TRBJ2-1	TRBV2	-	CASKVYPSSYNEQFF	TGTGCCAGCAAGGTGTACCCTAGCTCCTACAATGAGCAGTTCTTC
TRBD1	TRBJ1-2	TRBV7-9	-	CASSSPTGGGTGYTF	TGTGCCAGCAGCTCTCCGACAGGGGGCGGAACCGGCTACACCTTC
-	TRBJ1-2	TRBV10-1	-	CASSRGEGEGWGYTF	TGCGCCAGCAGTAGGGGGGAGGGGGAGGGATGGGGCTACACCTTC
-	TRBJ1-4	TRBV5-6	-	CASSLRGAGEKLFF	TGTGCCAGCAGCCTGCGGGGGGCCGGGGAAAAACTGTTTTTT
-	TRBJ2-1	TRBV6-5	-	CASSYSMQGGFNEQFF	TGTGCCAGCAGTTACTCAATGCAGGGGGGATTCAATGAGCAGTTCTTC
TRBD2	TRBJ2-3	TRBV18	-	CASSYQWGGTDTQYF	TGTGCCAGCTCGTACCAGTGGGGGGGAACAGATACGCAGTATTTT
TRBD2	TRBJ2-2	TRBV5-1	-	CASSLHIAGGPSGELFF	TGCGCCAGCAGCTTGCATATAGCGGGGGGGCCGTCCGGGGAGCTGTTTTTT
-	TRBJ1-6	TRBV3-1/TRBV3-2	-	CASSQERGASYNSPLHF	TGTGCCAGCAGCCAAGAAAGGGGTGCCTCCTATAATTCACCCCTCCACTTT
TRBD2	TRBJ2-1	TRBV7-2	-	CASSLGLTSGRFNEQFF	TGTGCCAGCAGCTTAGGGCTAACTAGCGGGAGATTCAATGAGCAGTTCTTC
TRBD1	TRBJ1-1	TRBV19	-	CASHHQGTGVSVTEAFF	TGTGCCAGCCACCATCAGGGGACAGGGGTTTCCGTCACTGAAGCTTTCTTT
-	TRBJ1-1	TRBV9	-	CASSVGHMNTEAFF	TGTGCCAGCAGCGTCGGACATATGAACACTGAAGCTTTCTTT
TRBD2	TRBJ2-1	TRBV15	-	CATSGPSGGDNEQFF	TGTGCCACCAGCGGACCGAGCGGGGGGGACAATGAGCAGTTCTTC
-	TRBJ2-7	TRBV2	-	CASRAGIHEQYF	TGTGCCAGCAGGGCAGGGATTCACGAGCAGTACTTC
TRBD1	TRBJ1-5	TRBV2	few	CASSEVYRGRSNQPQHF	TGTGCCAGCAGTGAAGTATACAGGGGCAGAAGCAATCAGCCCCAGCATTTT
TRBD1	TRBJ2-1	TRBV11-3	-	CASSAWTGSNEQFF	TGTGCCAGCAGCGCGTGGACAGGGAGTAATGAGCAGTTCTTC
TRBD1	TRBJ1-4	TRBV6-5	few	CASSLTGTGYEKLFF	TGTGCCAGCAGCCTAACCGGGACAGGGTATGAAAAACTGTTTTTT
-	TRBJ2-5	TRBV7-9	-	CASSVRNGPQETQYF	TGTGCCAGCAGCGTTAGGAATGGGCCTCAAGAGACCCAGTACTTC
-	TRBJ2-3	TRBV7-9	once	CASTTTPISDYTDTQYF	TGTGCCAGCACCACAACCCCGATCAGCGACTACACAGATACGCAGTATTTT
TRBD1	TRBJ2-1	TRBV6-4	-	CASSPPGTAYNEQFF	TGTGCCAGCAGTCCCCCCGGGACAGCCTACAATGAGCAGTTCTTC
-	TRBJ2-1	TRBV4-1	-	CASSQERRGSYNEQFF	TGCGCCAGCAGCCAAGAAAGACGAGGCTCCTACAATGAGCAGTTCTTC